Included here is one TCR beta chain sequence, with context. Antigen specificity is unknown. Pooling was applied to second doses at about 4 or about 12 weeks. The data stem from a study of T cell responses to AZD1222 COVID-19 vaccine. Study-level results: Spike-specific TCR breadth rose after two AZD1222 doses, and depth rose as well. Regions 160-218 and 743-854 held dominance among vaccine-associated CD4 TCRs, which spanned spike. Donors were largely white British and mainly female; clonal diversity was possibly underestimated.

Germline lookup yields CDR1 MDHEN and CDR2 SYDVKM. The CDR3 loop spans 14 amino acids. V gave up 5 bases and J gave up 1 base, with 11 bases separating them. Profiled with immunoSEQ multiplex PCR; TCRdb holds only in-frame clones, not every one. In the table there are 130,000 to 150,000 clones, roughly nine tenths of which are singletons. Sequenced here: peripheral blood, sampled 28 days after the second AZD1222 dose. This receptor was obtained from an adult who received the AZD1222 COVID-19 vaccine. This sequence joins TRBV28 and TRBJ1-2; D might be TRBD1 (5 bases). CDR3 bases: TGTGCCAGCAGTCGCCCGGGGGGTAACTATGGCTACACCTTC. Residues: CASSRPGGNYGYTF.